A few counts support the clone carrying this TCR beta chain. Its antigen is unidentified. The germline and genes are mouse ones. The read ends 4 residues before the CDR3 terminus; that terminus is restored from the germline J gene. The sample carries other DNA sequences with the same CDR3. CD4, CD8alpha, NKG2D, NKG2ACE and other markers were used to sort pooled cutaneous lymph node cells. The data originate from a study of CD8+ T cells in alopecia areata. Whole-study context: Approximately 7-10-week-old female C3H/HeJ mice were grafted with skin from spontaneously alopecic approximately 6-13-month-old C3H/HeJ graft donors. Whole-study findings and limits: Tissue-resident alphabeta T cells belonging to normal skin likewise get sequenced within scalp specimens. Across lesional scalp, and particularly alopecia totalis/universalis, clonality surpassed that of normal scalp.

Following RNA extraction, reverse transcription yielded cDNA that acted as the sequencing template. Sequencing used immunoSEQ multiplex PCR; TCRdb keeps in-frame clones, though not all of them. Recorded here are about 270,000 clones, none singletons. CDR1 FNHDT and CDR2 SITEND come from the germline V gene (reference sequence). The CDR3 loop spans 14 amino acids. The V end was cut by 5 bases, the J end by 0 bases, with 9 bases between. Sequenced sample: CD4+ T cells sorted from a lymph node. This chain joins TRBV19 and TRBJ2-1; weak D call: TRBD1 (6 bases). The origin of this receptor is a C3H/HeJ mouse with alopecia areata. This mouse strain has H2-k as its MHC haplotype. CDR3: CASSTGHNYAEQFF. The covered CDR3 bases are TGTGCCAGCAGCACGGGACATAACTATGCT.